A selection of T cell receptor beta chains follows, all from one sample in a study of cytomegalovirus exposure and HLA in healthy donors. The table came from immunoSEQ multiplex PCR; TCRdb's copy has only in-frame clones and leaves some out. The sample lists over 200,000 clones; approximately 86% were seen once. Sequencing used PBMCs. The receptors stem from a woman aged 18-30 years in good health and CMV-seronegative. The CDR3 runs from the conserved cysteine through the conserved F or W. D genes are given only for firm matches. The listing skips clone size in some rows; elsewhere it reads once, few, many or a size class.

cdr3_nt,cdr3_aa,v_call,d_call,clone_size,j_call
TGTGCCAGCAGCTTGAGGGGACTAGCGGGAGACGAGCAGTACTTC,CASSLRGLAGDEQYF,TRBV7-2,TRBD2,NA,TRBJ2-7
TGTGCCAGCAGCCAAGATCTTGGGAAGAGCGGGGGAGGGTACGAGCAGTACTTC,CASSQDLGKSGGGYEQYF,TRBV14,TRBD2,NA,TRBJ2-7
TGTGCCAGCAGTTCCAGGGTAGGGAATCAGCCCCAGCATTTT,CASSSRVGNQPQHF,TRBV27,NA,NA,TRBJ1-5
TGTGCCAGCACTCCCTTGGGACGGGAGAACTATGGCTACACCTTC,CASTPLGRENYGYTF,TRBV28,NA,NA,TRBJ1-2
TGTGCCAGCAGCAGAACAGGCCAGCGGGCTGAAGCTTTCTTT,CASSRTGQRAEAFF,TRBV5-4,NA,NA,TRBJ1-1
TGTGCCAGTAGTACGACCTGGACAGGATTTTATGGCTACACCTTC,CASSTTWTGFYGYTF,TRBV19,TRBD1,NA,TRBJ1-2
TGCAGCGTAATAGGGGCGTTCTACTACGAGCAGTACTTC,CSVIGAFYYEQYF,TRBV29-1,NA,NA,TRBJ2-7
TGCGCCAGCAGCTCAACTAGCGGGAGGTGGGGAGATACGCAGTATTTT,CASSSTSGRWGDTQYF,TRBV5-1,TRBD2,NA,TRBJ2-3
TGTGCCAGCAGTGAATCCCGGGACAAGTATGAAGCTTTCTTT,CASSESRDKYEAFF,TRBV2,NA,once,TRBJ1-1
TGTGCCAGCAGCCAAGCCAGGGGATCCTACGAGCAGTACTTC,CASSQARGSYEQYF,TRBV14,NA,NA,TRBJ2-7
TGCGCCAGCAGCTTGGCAGGGCGGGGGCTGAACGAGCAGTACTTC,CASSLAGRGLNEQYF,TRBV5-1,NA,NA,TRBJ2-7
TGCAGCGTGACAGCGGGGTATGGCTACACCTTC,CSVTAGYGYTF,TRBV29-1,NA,NA,TRBJ1-2
TGTGCCAGCAGCATAAGAACCCAGAATGAAAAACTGTTTTTT,CASSIRTQNEKLFF,TRBV5-4,NA,NA,TRBJ1-4
TGCAGCGTTGAGTTCGGGACAGGGTCCCATGAGCAGTTCTTC,CSVEFGTGSHEQFF,TRBV29-1,TRBD1,NA,TRBJ2-1
TGTGCCAGCAGCTTAGACGGGGGGGTCGCCTACGAGCAGTACTTC,CASSLDGGVAYEQYF,TRBV7-6,TRBD2,NA,TRBJ2-7
TGTGCCACCTTTCCCGGGACAGGGTATGGCTACACCTTC,CATFPGTGYGYTF,TRBV5-4,TRBD1,NA,TRBJ1-2
TGTGCCAGCAGTTTTTCGGGAGAGATAGGAGCTTTCTTT,CASSFSGEIGAFF,TRBV27,NA,NA,TRBJ1-1
TGTGCCAGCAAGAGGGACAGGGCCCCCTACGAGCAGTACTTC,CASKRDRAPYEQYF,TRBV25-1,TRBD1,NA,TRBJ2-7
TGTGCCAGCAGTGGTACTAATAATGAGCAGTTCTTC,CASSGTNNEQFF,TRBV27,NA,NA,TRBJ2-1
TGTGCCAGCAGTTTTTGGCCTGAAGCTTTCTTT,CASSFWPEAFF,TRBV28,NA,NA,TRBJ1-1
TGTGCCAGCCGCCTGACAGGTTTCTACGAGCAGTACTTC,CASRLTGFYEQYF,TRBV6-5,NA,NA,TRBJ2-7
TGTGCCATCAGTGAAGGAGTCCTAGCGTACCAAGAGACCCAGTACTTC,CAISEGVLAYQETQYF,TRBV10-3,NA,once,TRBJ2-5
TGCGCCAGCAGTCAGAGAGGACGACGACTATTCTACAATGAGCAGTTCTTC,CASSQRGRRLFYNEQFF,TRBV23-1,NA,NA,TRBJ2-1
TGCGCCAGCCGGGGCGGAGAATCCAGGGGAGATACGCAGTATTTT,CASRGGESRGDTQYF,TRBV5-1,NA,NA,TRBJ2-3
TGTGCCAGCACCGCGGGAGGTCGTACAGATACGCAGTATTTT,CASTAGGRTDTQYF,TRBV9,TRBD2,once,TRBJ2-3
TGTGCCAGCAGTTTAGCGGGATCGAACACCGGGGAGCTGTTTTTT,CASSLAGSNTGELFF,TRBV7-3,TRBD2,NA,TRBJ2-2
TGTGCCAGCAGCTTAGGGTTAGCGTCAGTCAATGAGCAGTTCTTC,CASSLGLASVNEQFF,TRBV7-9,NA,NA,TRBJ2-1
TGCGCCAGCAGCCAAGCACTAGCGGGCTATGCAGCGGCAGATACGCAGTATTTT,CASSQALAGYAAADTQYF,TRBV4-3,TRBD2,NA,TRBJ2-3
TGTGCCAGCAGGTATACAGGGAACGATGAGCAGTTCTTC,CASRYTGNDEQFF,TRBV11-2,NA,NA,TRBJ2-1
TGTGCCAGCAGGGAGGGTGGCTACACCTTC,CASREGGYTF,TRBV2,NA,NA,TRBJ1-2
TGTGCCATCAGTGAGCTATCGAACACTGAAGCTTTCTTT,CAISELSNTEAFF,TRBV10-3,NA,few,TRBJ1-1
TGCGCCAGCAGTGAATTAGCGGAAAACACAGATACGCAGTATTTT,CASSELAENTDTQYF,TRBV4-1,NA,NA,TRBJ2-3
TGTGCCAGCAGTGAGAGTTATAGCAATCAGCCCCAGCATTTT,CASSESYSNQPQHF,TRBV2,NA,NA,TRBJ1-5
TGTGCCAGCAGCCCATTCGACAGGGGGCTTAAGAACTATGGCTACACCTTC,CASSPFDRGLKNYGYTF,TRBV5-4,TRBD1,NA,TRBJ1-2
TGTGCCAGCAGCTTAGTCCCAGGGGCCTCTTATGGCTACACCTTC,CASSLVPGASYGYTF,TRBV7-2,NA,NA,TRBJ1-2
TGTGCCAGCAGTGAAGGGGCCTATGGCTACACCTTC,CASSEGAYGYTF,TRBV6-1,NA,NA,TRBJ1-2
TGTGCCAGCAGCCCTGACCCAGGAATCCGTCCTGAAGCTTTCTTT,CASSPDPGIRPEAFF,TRBV5-6,NA,NA,TRBJ1-1
TGTGCCAGCAGTTTGGGGGGAGAGCAGTACTTC,CASSLGGEQYF,TRBV27,NA,few,TRBJ2-7
TGTGCCAGCACTACCGAAGGGGGCCGGAGGGGCTACACCTTC,CASTTEGGRRGYTF,TRBV28,TRBD1,NA,TRBJ1-2
TGTGCCAGCAGCCGCGCCTTGACAGGAAGCACGGATACGCAGTATTTT,CASSRALTGSTDTQYF,TRBV7-8,NA,NA,TRBJ2-3
TGTGCCAGCAGAGAAGGCAGGGCTGGAAACACCATATATTTT,CASREGRAGNTIYF,TRBV6-6,NA,NA,TRBJ1-3
TGTGCCAGCAGCGCCCGGCCCCGCTCGGGAGATACGCAGTATTTT,CASSARPRSGDTQYF,TRBV5-6,NA,NA,TRBJ2-3
TGTGCCAGCAGTGAAGCAGGGGTTAGCGGGCGATACAATGAGCAGTTCTTC,CASSEAGVSGRYNEQFF,TRBV6-1,TRBD2,NA,TRBJ2-1
TGTGCCAGTAGTATTCGGGACAGGGTCGGGGCCCAGTACTTC,CASSIRDRVGAQYF,TRBV19,TRBD1,NA,TRBJ2-5
TGCAGTGCTAGTAGTATCGAGCAGTACTTC,CSASSIEQYF,TRBV20-1,NA,NA,TRBJ2-7
TGTGCCAGCAGTGCGCCGGGACTAAACACTGAAGCTTTCTTT,CASSAPGLNTEAFF,TRBV27,NA,NA,TRBJ1-1
TGTGCCAGCAGGGACGGGACAGCAGATTACAATGAGCAGTTCTTC,CASRDGTADYNEQFF,TRBV7-9,TRBD1,NA,TRBJ2-1
TGTGCCAGCAGTTTCCCTAAACCACGGGGGTCTGGAAACACCATATATTTT,CASSFPKPRGSGNTIYF,TRBV28,NA,once,TRBJ1-3
TGTGCCAGTTGCGGACAGGGCTACACTGAAGCTTTCTTT,CASCGQGYTEAFF,TRBV6-5,TRBD1,NA,TRBJ1-1
TGCGCCAGCAGTGAGTCCGGGACAGGGGGCCTCAAAAATCAGCCCCAGCATTTT,CASSESGTGGLKNQPQHF,TRBV10-1,TRBD1,NA,TRBJ1-5
TGTGCCAGCAGCGTAGGCCCCCACCCTCTAGCGGGAGTACTCCACTCTGGGGCCAACGTCCTGACTTTC,CASSVGPHPLAGVLHSGANVLTF,TRBV9,TRBD2,NA,TRBJ2-6
TGTGCCAGCAGCCCGGGACTAGCACATGAGCAGTTCTTC,CASSPGLAHEQFF,TRBV6-6,TRBD2,once,TRBJ2-1
TGCGCCAGCAGCCCTCAAAACCGGGGCTCTGGGGCCAACGTCCTGACTTTC,CASSPQNRGSGANVLTF,TRBV5-1,NA,NA,TRBJ2-6